The present entry profiles one TCR beta chain with its context. This sample was included in a study of blood T cell repertoires in COVID-19. As for the study in general: The United States, Italy and Spain provided the acute and convalescent COVID-19 samples. The analysed material was cDNA or gDNA that came from T cells, B-cell-depleted T cells, or PBMCs.

Sequencing used immunoSEQ multiplex PCR; TCRdb keeps in-frame clones, though not all of them. The profile covers approximately 210,000 clones, with about 88% appearing a single time and under 5.5% taken by the ten largest. CDR1 and CDR2 (germline): LGHDT, YNNKEL (reference sequence). This CDR3 comprises 15 residues. The trim removed 6 bases at V and 4 bases at J, leaving 8 bases unmatched. The sequencing sample was made of peripheral blood. The V gene is TRBV3-1 (or the pseudogene TRBV3-2), the J gene TRBJ2-2; 7 nucleotides line up with TRBD2. This TCR was sampled from a woman aged 40-49 years with acute or convalescent COVID-19. CDR3 nucleotide sequence: TGTGCCAGCAGGGGGAGGACGGGGGGCACCGGGGAGCTGTTTTTT. Amino acids: CASRGRTGGTGELFF.